This is a list of T cell receptor beta chains from one sample in a study of early T cells in non-severe SARS-CoV-2 infection. Via MiXCR, TCRdb re-called the 5' RACE reads, giving one row per CDR3 protein. The sample lists tens of thousands of distinct CDR3 sequences, 8.5% to 10% occurring once. The sequencing used whole blood, collected at baseline. These TCRs come from an adult who was a healthcare worker with PCR-confirmed SARS-CoV-2 infection or an uninfected control (not recorded which). The CDR3 runs from the conserved cysteine through the conserved F or W. D genes are given only for firm matches. Size is omitted from some rows. Given values are once, few, many or a class for expanded clones.

DNA: TGTGCCAGCAGCTACTCAAACACCGGGGAGCTGTTTTTT; CDR3: CASSYSNTGELFF; size: medium-sized; J: TRBJ2-2; D: .; V: TRBV7-2
DNA: TGTGCCAGCAGCCGTCAACAGGGATCTAACACTGAAGCTTTCTTT; CDR3: CASSRQQGSNTEAFF; size: .; J: TRBJ1-1; D: .; V: TRBV12-3/TRBV12-4
DNA: TGTGCCAGCAGCCAAGCGGGTGAGGAGACCCAGTACTTC; CDR3: CASSQAGEETQYF; size: .; J: TRBJ2-5; D: .; V: TRBV11-2
DNA: TGTGCCAGCTCACCTCTGACCCCGCGGGACAGGGGTGCCTATGGCTACACCTTC; CDR3: CASSPLTPRDRGAYGYTF; size: many; J: TRBJ1-2; D: TRBD1; V: TRBV18
DNA: TGTGCCAGCAGTAAGGCAAACACCATATATTTT; CDR3: CASSKANTIYF; size: few; J: TRBJ1-3; D: .; V: TRBV6-5
DNA: TGTGCCAGCAGCCCTACAGGGGCTTGGGAGACCCAGTACTTC; CDR3: CASSPTGAWETQYF; size: .; J: TRBJ2-5; D: TRBD1; V: TRBV2
DNA: TGTGCCAGCAGCTTCACGTGGGACAGCGCAAACGAGCAGTACTTC; CDR3: CASSFTWDSANEQYF; size: medium-sized; J: TRBJ2-7; D: TRBD1; V: TRBV7-9
DNA: TGTGCCAGCAGGAGCACTTTTCACTATGGCTACACCTTC; CDR3: CASRSTFHYGYTF; size: few; J: TRBJ1-2; D: .; V: TRBV2
DNA: TGTGCCAGTAACTCCGCCGGGACTAGCCCGTCGGGGAAGTACTTC; CDR3: CASNSAGTSPSGKYF; size: few; J: TRBJ2-7; D: TRBD2; V: TRBV19
DNA: TGTGCCAGCCGCCAGAGGGTACCTGCGAACACCGGGGAGCTGTTTTTT; CDR3: CASRQRVPANTGELFF; size: many; J: TRBJ2-2; D: .; V: TRBV2
DNA: TGTGCCAGCAGCCCAAGACCAGTCGATGAGCAGTTCTTC; CDR3: CASSPRPVDEQFF; size: few; J: TRBJ2-1; D: .; V: TRBV7-6
DNA: TGTGCCAGCAGCTTGGGAGGACGGAACACTGAAGCTTTCTTT; CDR3: CASSLGGRNTEAFF; size: many; J: TRBJ1-1; D: .; V: TRBV7-9
DNA: TGTGCCAGCAGCGCAAGAACTACAGGGGTGCTCTACGAGCAGTACTTC; CDR3: CASSARTTGVLYEQYF; size: .; J: TRBJ2-7; D: TRBD1; V: TRBV7-8
DNA: TGCGCCAGCAGCTTGGAAAGCGGGGATTTCACAGATACGCAGTATTTT; CDR3: CASSLESGDFTDTQYF; size: many; J: TRBJ2-3; D: TRBD2; V: TRBV5-1
DNA: TGTGCCAGCAGCCAAGGGGAGAGGATAAAACAGACCCAGTACTTC; CDR3: CASSQGERIKQTQYF; size: few; J: TRBJ2-5; D: .; V: TRBV3-2
DNA: TGCGCCAGCAGCCAAGATCGGAGTTTGAACACTGAAGCTTTCTTT; CDR3: CASSQDRSLNTEAFF; size: few; J: TRBJ1-1; D: .; V: TRBV4-1
DNA: TGTGCCAGCAGCGGTGGGACAGAGCAGTACTTC; CDR3: CASSGGTEQYF; size: .; J: TRBJ2-7; D: .; V: TRBV7-9
DNA: TGTGCCAGCAGCTCCAGGATAAACTCCTACGAGCAGTACTTC; CDR3: CASSSRINSYEQYF; size: many; J: TRBJ2-7; D: .; V: TRBV7-8
DNA: TGTGCCATCAGCAAGCAAATGAACACTGAAGCTTTCTTT; CDR3: CAISKQMNTEAFF; size: .; J: TRBJ1-1; D: .; V: TRBV10-3
DNA: TGTGCCAGCAGCCCGGACATAACCCACACCGGGGAGCTGTTTTTT; CDR3: CASSPDITHTGELFF; size: .; J: TRBJ2-2; D: .; V: TRBV14
DNA: TGCAGTGCCCCAAGAAGCGGCGGGGGGAATGAGCAGTTCTTC; CDR3: CSAPRSGGGNEQFF; size: .; J: TRBJ2-1; D: TRBD2; V: TRBV20-1
DNA: TGTGCCAGCAGCTCCGAAGGTGGCCAGTACTTC; CDR3: CASSSEGGQYF; size: few; J: TRBJ2-5; D: .; V: TRBV3-1
DNA: TGTGCCTGGAGTCCCGGGGCAGGGAGGCTCTATGGCTACACCTTC; CDR3: CAWSPGAGRLYGYTF; size: few; J: TRBJ1-2; D: .; V: TRBV30
DNA: TGTGCCAGCAGCCCCGATGCAGGGAACTATGGCTACACCTTC; CDR3: CASSPDAGNYGYTF; size: .; J: TRBJ1-2; D: .; V: TRBV6-4
DNA: TGCAGTGCTAGAGTCCCCGGGATAGCGGGAACCAGCTCTGGGGCCAACGTCCTGACTTTC; CDR3: CSARVPGIAGTSSGANVLTF; size: .; J: TRBJ2-6; D: TRBD2; V: TRBV20-1
DNA: TGTGCCAGCAGTTACTTACAGGGATATCAGCCCCAGCATTTT; CDR3: CASSYLQGYQPQHF; size: .; J: TRBJ1-5; D: .; V: TRBV6-5
DNA: TGCAGCGTCTTAGCTAGCGGACTCACAGATACGCAGTATTTT; CDR3: CSVLASGLTDTQYF; size: .; J: TRBJ2-3; D: TRBD2; V: TRBV29-1
DNA: TGTGCCAGCAGTTACAACAGAAATTCACCCCTCCACTTT; CDR3: CASSYNRNSPLHF; size: few; J: TRBJ1-6; D: .; V: TRBV6-5
DNA: TGTGCCAGCAGTTACCGGGGGATGAACACTGAAGCTTTCTTT; CDR3: CASSYRGMNTEAFF; size: few; J: TRBJ1-1; D: .; V: TRBV6-5
DNA: TGTGCCAGCTCACTACGGGACTCCCCAACCTACGAGCAGTACTTC; CDR3: CASSLRDSPTYEQYF; size: few; J: TRBJ2-7; D: .; V: TRBV18
DNA: TGCAGCGTTGAAGGACTAGCGGGGGGCCTGCCCAATGAGCAGTTCTTC; CDR3: CSVEGLAGGLPNEQFF; size: .; J: TRBJ2-1; D: TRBD2; V: TRBV29-1
DNA: TGTGCCAGCTCAAAGGACCGCTCCTCTGGAAACACCATATATTTT; CDR3: CASSKDRSSGNTIYF; size: .; J: TRBJ1-3; D: .; V: TRBV18
DNA: TGTGCCAGCAGCCAACAGGCAGGGGACACAGATACGCAGTATTTT; CDR3: CASSQQAGDTDTQYF; size: .; J: TRBJ2-3; D: .; V: TRBV4-2
DNA: TGTGCCAGCGCGGAGGGGAAGGAAAAACTGTTTTTT; CDR3: CASAEGKEKLFF; size: many; J: TRBJ1-4; D: .; V: TRBV25-1
DNA: TGCGCCAGCAGCCAGGGACTAGCGGGAGGACACAATGAGCAGTTCTTC; CDR3: CASSQGLAGGHNEQFF; size: many; J: TRBJ2-1; D: TRBD2; V: TRBV4-1
DNA: TGCGCCAGCAGCCGGGACGTGTACAATGAGCAGTTCTTC; CDR3: CASSRDVYNEQFF; size: .; J: TRBJ2-1; D: .; V: TRBV5-1
DNA: TGTGCCAGCAGTGAGGACAGGGGAGGTTCTGGGGCCAACGTCCTGACTTTC; CDR3: CASSEDRGGSGANVLTF; size: few; J: TRBJ2-6; D: TRBD1; V: TRBV6-2/TRBV6-3